This T cell receptor beta chain was captured in a study of identical twins. Overall study results and limits: Insertions ran lower in abundant cord blood beta clonotypes, though not in memory repertoires. The authors noted that invariant MAIT and iNKT cells could partly confound zero-insertion analyses.

Germline loops: CDR1 SGHRS, CDR2 YFSETQ. V was clipped by 2 bases and J by 3 bases, with 18 bases between them. This CDR3 has 16 residues. This clonotype was counted at least ten times. What it binds is unknown. The authors used template switching to add a universal primer site and gave cDNA unique molecular identifiers. TCRdb itself ran the 5' RACE reads through MiXCR, one entry per CDR3 protein. The sample gives 700,000 to 950,000 distinct CDR3 sequences, over 9% of which show up once; 1.5% to 2% is in the top ten. A further study also used this sample, focusing on yellow fever vaccine responses in identical twins. That source reports: Vaccine T cell responses of twins reportedly seemed partly convergent and partly personalized.

Sequencing used PBMCs. The clonotype comes from a woman aged 18-29 years in good health. The chain uses TRBV5-1 and TRBJ2-7; D might be TRBD1 (6 bases). The CDR3 reads CASSFGARQDYYEQYF. The DNA of the CDR3 is TGCGCCAGCAGCTTTGGGGCTCGACAGGATTACTACGAGCAGTACTTC. The variable domain in full, completed from reference TRBV5-1 and TRBJ2-7, reads KAGVTQTPRYLIKTRGQQVTLSCSPISGHRSVSWYQQTPGQGLQFLFEYFSETQRNKGNFPGRFSGRQFSNSRSEMNVSTLELGDSALYLCASSFGARQDYYEQYFGPGTRLTVT.